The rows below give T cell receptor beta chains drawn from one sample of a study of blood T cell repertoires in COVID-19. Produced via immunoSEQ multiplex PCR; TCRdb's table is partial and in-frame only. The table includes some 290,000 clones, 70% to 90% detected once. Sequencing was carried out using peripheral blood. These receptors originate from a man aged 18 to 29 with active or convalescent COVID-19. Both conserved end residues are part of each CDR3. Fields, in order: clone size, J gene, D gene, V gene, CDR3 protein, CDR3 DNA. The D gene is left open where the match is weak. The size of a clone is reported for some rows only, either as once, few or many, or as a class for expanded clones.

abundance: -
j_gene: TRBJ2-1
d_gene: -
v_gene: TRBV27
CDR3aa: CASSLFAGANEQFF
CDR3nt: TGTGCCAGCAGTTTATTTGCAGGGGCGAATGAGCAGTTCTTC

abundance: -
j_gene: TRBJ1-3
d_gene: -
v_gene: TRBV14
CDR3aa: CASSHPYSGNTIYF
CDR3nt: TGTGCCAGCAGCCACCCGTACTCTGGAAACACCATATATTTT

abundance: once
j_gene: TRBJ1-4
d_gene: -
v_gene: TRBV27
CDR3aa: CASSGTERREKLFF
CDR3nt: TGTGCCAGCAGTGGGACTGAGAGGCGGGAAAAACTGTTTTTT

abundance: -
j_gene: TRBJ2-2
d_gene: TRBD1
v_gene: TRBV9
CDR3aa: CASSVRPDTTGDNGELFF
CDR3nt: TGTGCCAGCAGCGTTCGTCCCGACACCACAGGGGATAACGGGGAGCTGTTTTTT

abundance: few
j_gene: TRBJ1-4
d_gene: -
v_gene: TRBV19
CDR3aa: CATSPVINEKLFF
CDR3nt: TGTGCGACTAGTCCGGTCATTAATGAAAAACTGTTTTTT

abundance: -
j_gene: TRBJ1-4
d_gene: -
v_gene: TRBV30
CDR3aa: CAWSPQTNEKLFF
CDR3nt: TGTGCCTGGAGCCCCCAGACTAATGAAAAACTGTTTTTT

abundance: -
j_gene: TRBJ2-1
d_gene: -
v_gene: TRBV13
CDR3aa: CASSLLTLAHSYNEQFF
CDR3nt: TGTGCCAGCAGCTTGCTGACCCTAGCGCATTCCTACAATGAGCAGTTCTTC

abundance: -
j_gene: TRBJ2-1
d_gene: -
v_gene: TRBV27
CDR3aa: CASSLYQQTGQGQFF
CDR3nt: TGTGCCAGCAGTTTATATCAACAGACCGGTCAGGGGCAGTTCTTC

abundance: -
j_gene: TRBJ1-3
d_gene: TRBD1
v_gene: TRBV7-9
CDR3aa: CASSADRGRPDTIYF
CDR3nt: TGTGCCAGCAGCGCGGACAGGGGGCGGCCGGACACCATATATTTT

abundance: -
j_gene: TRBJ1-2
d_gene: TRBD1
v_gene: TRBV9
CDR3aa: CASSGTGVTGYTF
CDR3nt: TGTGCCAGCAGTGGGACAGGGGTAACTGGCTACACCTTC

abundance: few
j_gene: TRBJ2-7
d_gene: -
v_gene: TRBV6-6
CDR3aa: CASSPRVLPYEQYF
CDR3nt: TGTGCCAGCAGTCCCCGGGTTCTTCCCTACGAGCAGTACTTC

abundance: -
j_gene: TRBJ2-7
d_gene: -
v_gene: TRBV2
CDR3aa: CASSRTYEQYF
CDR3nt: TGTGCCAGCAGTCGGACTTACGAGCAGTACTTC

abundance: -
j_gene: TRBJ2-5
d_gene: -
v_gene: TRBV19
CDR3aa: CASSEQGGETQYF
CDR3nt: TGTGCCAGTAGTGAACAGGGTGGGGAGACCCAGTACTTC

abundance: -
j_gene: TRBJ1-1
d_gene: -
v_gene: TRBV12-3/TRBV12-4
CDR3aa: CASSPGVVTEAFF
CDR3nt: TGTGCCAGCAGTCCAGGGGTGGTCACTGAAGCTTTCTTT

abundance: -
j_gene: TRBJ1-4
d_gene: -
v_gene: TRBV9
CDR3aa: CASSKMDLGSEKLFF
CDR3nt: TGTGCCAGCAGCAAAATGGACCTGGGGAGCGAAAAACTGTTTTTT

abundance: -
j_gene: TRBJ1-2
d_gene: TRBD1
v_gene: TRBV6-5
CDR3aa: CASSRGIQGGMGYTF
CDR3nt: TGTGCCAGCAGCCGAGGGATACAGGGGGGAATGGGCTACACCTTC

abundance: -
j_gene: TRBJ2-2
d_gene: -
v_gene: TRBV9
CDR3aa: CASSPMIAGGTGELFF
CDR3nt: TGTGCCAGCAGCCCGATGATAGCCGGCGGCACCGGGGAGCTGTTTTTT

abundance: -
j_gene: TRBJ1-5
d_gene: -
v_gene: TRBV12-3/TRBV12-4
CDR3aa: CASSFNIDQPQHF
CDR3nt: TGTGCCAGCAGTTTTAATATAGATCAGCCCCAGCATTTT

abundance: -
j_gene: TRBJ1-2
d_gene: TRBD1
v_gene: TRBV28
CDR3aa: CASSFRQGYRGYTF
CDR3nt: TGTGCCAGCAGTTTCCGACAGGGGTATAGGGGCTACACCTTC

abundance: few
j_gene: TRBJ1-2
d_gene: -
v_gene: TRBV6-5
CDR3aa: CASNQRGFYGYTF
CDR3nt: TGTGCCAGCAATCAAAGGGGCTTCTATGGCTACACCTTC

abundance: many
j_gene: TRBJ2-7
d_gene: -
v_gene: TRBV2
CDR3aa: CASSLGTFYEQYF
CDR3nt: TGTGCCAGCAGTCTTGGCACCTTCTACGAGCAGTACTTC

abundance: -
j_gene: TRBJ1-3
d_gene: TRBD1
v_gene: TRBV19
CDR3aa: CASSTLDRDSGNTIYF
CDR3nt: TGTGCCAGTAGTACCCTTGACAGGGACTCTGGAAACACCATATATTTT

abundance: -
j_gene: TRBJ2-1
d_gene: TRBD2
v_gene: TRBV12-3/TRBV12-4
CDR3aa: CASSVAGVYEQFF
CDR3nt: TGTGCCAGCAGCGTAGCGGGAGTATATGAGCAGTTCTTC

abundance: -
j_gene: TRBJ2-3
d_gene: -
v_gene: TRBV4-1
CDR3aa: CASSLDFADTQYF
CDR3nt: TGCGCCAGCAGCCTCGACTTCGCAGATACGCAGTATTTT

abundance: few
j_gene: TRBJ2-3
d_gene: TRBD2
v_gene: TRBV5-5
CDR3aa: CASSFAGGTDTQYF
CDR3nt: TGTGCCAGCAGCTTTGCGGGGGGCACAGATACGCAGTATTTT

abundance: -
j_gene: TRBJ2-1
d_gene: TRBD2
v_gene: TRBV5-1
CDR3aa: CASSTQGLANEQFF
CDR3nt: TGCGCCAGCAGCACCCAGGGACTAGCGAATGAGCAGTTCTTC

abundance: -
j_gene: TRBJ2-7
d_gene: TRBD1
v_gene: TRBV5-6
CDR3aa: CASSPVGQSAVEQYF
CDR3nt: TGTGCCAGCAGCCCAGTGGGACAGTCAGCAGTAGAGCAGTACTTC

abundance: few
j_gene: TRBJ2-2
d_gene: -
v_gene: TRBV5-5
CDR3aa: CASSLMDTNTGELFF
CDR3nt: TGTGCCAGCAGCTTGATGGACACGAACACCGGGGAGCTGTTTTTT

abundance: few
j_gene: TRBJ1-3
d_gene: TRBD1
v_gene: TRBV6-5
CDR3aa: CASSYEQGGGNTIYF
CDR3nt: TGTGCCAGCAGTTACGAACAAGGGGGCGGAAACACCATATATTTT

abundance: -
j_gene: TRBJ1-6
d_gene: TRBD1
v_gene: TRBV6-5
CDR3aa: CASGTVYNSPLHF
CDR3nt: TGTGCCAGTGGGACAGTTTATAATTCACCCCTCCACTTT

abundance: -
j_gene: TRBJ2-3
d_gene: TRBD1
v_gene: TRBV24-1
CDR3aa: CATSPGWGQGMGDTQYF
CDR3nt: TGTGCCACCAGTCCTGGTTGGGGACAGGGGATGGGTGATACGCAGTATTTT

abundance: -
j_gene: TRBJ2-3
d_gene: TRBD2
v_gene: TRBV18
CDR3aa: CASSPISLAGSTDTQYF
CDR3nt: TGTGCCAGCTCACCAATTTCTCTAGCGGGATCCACAGATACGCAGTATTTT

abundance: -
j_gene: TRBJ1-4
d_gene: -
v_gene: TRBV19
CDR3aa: CASSMHPGVFRDLATNEKLFF
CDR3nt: TGTGCCAGTAGTATGCATCCGGGGGTATTTCGGGACCTTGCAACTAATGAAAAACTGTTTTTT

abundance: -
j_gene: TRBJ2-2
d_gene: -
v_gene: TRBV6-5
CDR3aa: CASRTATGELFF
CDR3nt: TGTGCGTCGAGGACAGCCACCGGGGAGCTGTTTTTT

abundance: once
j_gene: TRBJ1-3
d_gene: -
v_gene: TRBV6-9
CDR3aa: CASSWERNTIYF
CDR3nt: TGTGCCAGCAGTTGGGAGCGGAACACCATATATTTT

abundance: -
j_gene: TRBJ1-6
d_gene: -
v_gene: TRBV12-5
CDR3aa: CASGFIPTDRLTFNSPLHF
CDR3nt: TGTGCTAGTGGTTTTATCCCTACAGACAGGCTCACATTCAATTCACCCCTCCACTTT

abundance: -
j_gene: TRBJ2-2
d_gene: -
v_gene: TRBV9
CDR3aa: CASSTGGATGELFF
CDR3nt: TGTGCCAGCAGTACAGGGGGGGCCACCGGGGAGCTGTTTTTT

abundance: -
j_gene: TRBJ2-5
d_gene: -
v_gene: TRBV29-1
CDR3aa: CSQAGRRGETQYF
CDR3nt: TGCAGCCAGGCTGGGAGACGGGGAGAGACCCAGTACTTC

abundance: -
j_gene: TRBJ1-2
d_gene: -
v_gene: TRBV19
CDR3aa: CASSIVQGGDYGYTF
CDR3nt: TGTGCCAGTAGTATAGTTCAAGGGGGGGACTATGGCTACACCTTC

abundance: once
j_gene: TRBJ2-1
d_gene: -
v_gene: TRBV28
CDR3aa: CASTPAPGTYNEQFF
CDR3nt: TGTGCCAGCACCCCCGCCCCAGGCACCTACAATGAGCAGTTCTTC

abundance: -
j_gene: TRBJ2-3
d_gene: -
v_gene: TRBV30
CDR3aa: CAWNVGVGTDTQYF
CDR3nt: TGTGCCTGGAACGTGGGAGTGGGCACAGATACGCAGTATTTT

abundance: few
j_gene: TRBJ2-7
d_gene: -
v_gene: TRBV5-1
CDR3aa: CASSLERTNYEQYF
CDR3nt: TGCGCCAGCAGCTTGGAGCGGACCAACTACGAGCAGTACTTC

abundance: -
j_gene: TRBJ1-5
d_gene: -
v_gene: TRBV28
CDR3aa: CASSHQGSNQPQHF
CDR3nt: TGTGCCAGCAGCCACCAGGGTTCCAATCAGCCCCAGCATTTT